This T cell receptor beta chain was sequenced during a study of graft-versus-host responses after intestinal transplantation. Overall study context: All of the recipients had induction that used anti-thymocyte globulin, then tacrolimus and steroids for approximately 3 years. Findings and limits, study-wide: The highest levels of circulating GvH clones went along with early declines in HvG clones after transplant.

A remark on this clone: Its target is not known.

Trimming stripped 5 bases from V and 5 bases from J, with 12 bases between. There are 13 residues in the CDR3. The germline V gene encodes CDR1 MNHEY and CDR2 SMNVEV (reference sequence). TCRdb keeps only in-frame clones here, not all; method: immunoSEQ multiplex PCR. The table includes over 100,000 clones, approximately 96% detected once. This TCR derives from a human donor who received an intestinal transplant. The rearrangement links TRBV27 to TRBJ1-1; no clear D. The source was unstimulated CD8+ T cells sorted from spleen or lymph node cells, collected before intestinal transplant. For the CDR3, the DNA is TGTGCCAGCAGTGTGACGGCGACTACTGAAGCTTTCTTT. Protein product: CASSVTATTEAFF.